This T cell receptor beta chain was identified in a study of blood T cell repertoires in COVID-19. Turning to the study itself: T cells, B-cell-depleted T cells, or PBMCs provided the cDNA or gDNA that served as material.

Looked up from germline, CDR1 is SGHDN and CDR2 is FVKESK. V lost 4 bases and J 1 base, leaving 10 bases between the germline ends. The length of the CDR3 is 14 residues. Here immunoSEQ multiplex PCR was the method, and the copy in TCRdb shows in-frame clones only, minus some. This sample has about 190,000 clones, with roughly 80% found just once. Sequenced input: peripheral blood. The chain employs TRBV14 and TRBJ2-5, with D possibly TRBD2 on 6 matching bases. This TCR derives from a man in his forties or fifties who had recovered from COVID-19. The CDR3 sequence is CASSPLAFQETQYF. The CDR3 region has the DNA TGTGCCAGCAGCCCTCTAGCGTTCCAAGAGACCCAGTACTTC. Looking up the rest from reference TRBV14 and TRBJ2-5 gives the full variable domain: EAGVTQFPSHSVIEKGQTVTLRCDPISGHDNLYWYRRVMGKEIKFLLHFVKESKQDESGMPNNRFLAERTGGTYSTLKVQPAELEDSGVYFCASSPLAFQETQYFGPGTRLLVL.